The 8 T cell receptor beta chains given below trace back to one sample, sequenced in a study of blood T cell repertoires in COVID-19. Method: immunoSEQ multiplex PCR; TCRdb's copy keeps in-frame clones and lacks some. The sample yields about 220,000 clones, approximately 78% seen once. Input material: peripheral blood. The receptors were gathered from a woman aged 70-85 years with COVID-19, enrolled during active disease.

V usage is TRBV5-1 and J usage is TRBJ2-1; 8 bases match TRBD2. Germline CDR1 is SGHRS and CDR2 is YFSETQ. V lost 2 bases to trimming and J lost 0 bases; unmatched junction nucleotides: 4. The CDR3 covers 16 residues. The CDR3 DNA reads as TGCGCCAGCAGCTTTACTAGCGGAATCTCCTACAATGAGCAGTTCTTC. This gives the protein CASSFTSGISYNEQFF.

The V gene is TRBV7-6, the J gene TRBJ2-1, with a possible D match to TRBD2 (5 bases). The germline V gene has CDR1 SGHVS and CDR2 FNYEAQ. Trimming shortened V by 5 bases and J by 7 bases, and 18 bases separated the two germline ends. The CDR3 runs to 15 residues. The CDR3 DNA reads as TGTGCCAGCAGCGAAGCAGCGGCTAAGCTTAATGAGCAGTTCTTC. Residues: CASSEAAAKLNEQFF.

The gene calls are TRBV5-1 and TRBJ2-3, with TRBD1 identical over 7 bases. After removal of 6 bases from V and 0 bases from J, the junction contained 4 bases not matched to a gene. The CDR3 length is 14 residues. Germline CDR1 SGHRS, CDR2 YFSETQ. The CDR3 spells CASIPGQSTDTQYF. The CDR3 DNA is TGCGCCAGCATACCGGGACAGAGCACAGATACGCAGTATTTT.

The CDR3 loop is CASEQGQGSGANVLTF. The CDR3 region has the DNA TGTGCCTCGGAGCAAGGACAGGGCTCTGGGGCCAACGTCCTGACTTTC. This chain links TRBV19 with TRBJ2-6, with TRBD1 matching 8 bases. Germline V lookup: CDR1 LNHDA, CDR2 SQIVND (reference sequence). J was trimmed by 0 bases and V by 11 bases; bases with no gene match: 9. This CDR3 is built from 16 residues.

This clone has just a few counts. J is TRBJ2-5 and V is TRBV18; TRBD2 matches 8 bases. J lost 3 bases, V lost 1 base, and 7 bases had no gene match. Germline CDR1 and CDR2: KGHSH and LQKENI. The CDR3 spans 16 residues. The CDR3 DNA sequence: TGTGCCAGCTCACCACTGGCGGGAGGTACTGAAGAGACCCAGTACTTC. Protein: CASSPLAGGTEETQYF.

The chain links TRBV19 to TRBJ2-5; 7 bases align to TRBD1. The CDR3 is 14 amino acids. After removal of 5 bases from V and 5 bases from J, the junction contained 8 bases not matched to a gene. Germline CDR1 reads LNHDA; CDR2 reads SQIVND (reference sequence). The CDR3 bases are TGTGCCAGTAGTCCCGACAGGGTTACGGAGACCCAGTACTTC. This encodes CASSPDRVTETQYF.

V and J are TRBV3-1 (or the pseudogene TRBV3-2) and TRBJ1-6; D uncertain. Trimming took 0 bases from V and 10 from J, leaving 13 bases between them. The CDR3 is 15 amino acids. CDR1 LGHDT and CDR2 YNNKEL come from the germline V gene (reference sequence). This chain's CDR3 is CASSQERRGGSPLHF. In nucleotides, the CDR3 is TGTGCCAGCAGCCAAGAAAGGCGAGGTGGATCACCCCTCCACTTT.

In DNA form, the CDR3 reads TGTGCCAGCAGCGGGGGGCACAGCCGCAATCAGCCCCAGCATTTT. This sequence encodes CASSGGHSRNQPQHF. The rearrangement links TRBV27 to TRBJ1-5, with D perhaps matching TRBD1 (6 bases). CDR1 is MNHEY and CDR2 is SMNVEV in the germline V gene (reference sequence). Trimming removed 6 bases at V and 2 bases at J, with 14 bases between. This CDR3 region has 15 residues.